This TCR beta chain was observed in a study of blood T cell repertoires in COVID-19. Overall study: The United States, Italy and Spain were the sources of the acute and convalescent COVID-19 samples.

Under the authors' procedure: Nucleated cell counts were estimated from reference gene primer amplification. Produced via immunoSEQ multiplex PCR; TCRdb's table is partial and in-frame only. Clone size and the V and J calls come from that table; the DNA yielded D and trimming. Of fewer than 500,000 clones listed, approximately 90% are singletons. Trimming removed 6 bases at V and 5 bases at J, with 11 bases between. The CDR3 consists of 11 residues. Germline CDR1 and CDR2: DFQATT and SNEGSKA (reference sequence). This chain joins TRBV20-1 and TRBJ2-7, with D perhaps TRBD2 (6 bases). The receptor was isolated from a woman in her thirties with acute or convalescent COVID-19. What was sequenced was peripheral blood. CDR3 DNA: TGCAGTGCGTACGGAGGGAACGAGCAGTACTTC. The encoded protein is CSAYGGNEQYF.